These 3 T cell receptor beta chains were all obtained from the same sample, sequenced in a study of neurological immune-mediated disorders. This sample's time point: longitudinal time-point 2. TCRdb reprocessed the 5' RACE reads with MiXCR, giving one entry per CDR3 protein. This sample yields 65,000 to 85,000 distinct CDR3 sequences, of which around 6% are seen a single time; 6.5% to 9.5% belongs to the top ten. Material: PBMCs. The receptor source for this set is a woman in her sixties with multiple sclerosis.

The sample holds many counts of this clonotype. The V call is TRBV15, the J call TRBJ2-5; TRBD1 matches at 10 bases. The germline CDR1 and CDR2 sequences are LNHNV and YYDKDF (reference sequence). This CDR3 region has 16 residues. Unmatched junction bases numbered 7, after V lost 1 base and J lost 5 bases. The CDR3 protein is CATSRGGTGDGETQYF. The CDR3 DNA sequence: TGTGCCACCAGCAGAGGAGGGACAGGGGACGGGGAGACCCAGTACTTC.

This clonotype was seen repeatedly, ten times or more. The chain has TRBV28 and TRBJ1-3; 7 nucleotides match TRBD1. Germline CDR1 is MDHEN and CDR2 is SYDVKM. V dropped 6 bases and J dropped 4; count of bases not matched to a gene: 6. This CDR3 contains 14 residues. The CDR3 DNA reads as TGTGCCAGCAGGGATAGGGGGCTCGGAAACACCATATATTTT. This gives the protein CASRDRGLGNTIYF.

This clonotype was counted at least ten times. The rearrangement uses TRBV25-1 and TRBJ2-4; D not resolved. This CDR3 is built from 16 residues. V lost 6 bases, J lost 2 bases, and 17 bases lay in between. Germline V gene data show CDR1 as MGHDK and CDR2 as SYGVNS. CDR3 bases: TGTGCCAGCAGCCCCCCCAATGGTCTTTCCAAAAACATTCAGTACTTC. Its translation is CASSPPNGLSKNIQYF.